In this sample, the clone carrying this T cell receptor (beta chain) turned up a few times. Antigen specificity is unknown. V was shortened by 6 bases and J by 8 bases, with 17 bases between the two germline ends. CDR3 length: 14 amino acids. The data originate from a study of identical twins. MiXCR, run by TCRdb on the 5' RACE reads, gives a single entry per CDR3 protein. The data hold about 530,000 distinct CDR3 sequences, with more than 20% observed a single time. Study results and caveats: Conclusions rested on cross-sectional statistics rather than following the same donors.

This same sample was also part of a study on yellow fever vaccine responses in identical twins.

The rearrangement uses TRBV12-3 or TRBV12-4 and TRBJ2-1; tentatively, D is TRBD1 or TRBD2 (5 bases each). The receptor's source is a young woman in good health. What was sequenced was CD4+ T cells sorted from blood. The CDR3 nucleotides are TGTGCCAGCAGGCCGGGACGCCAATTCCATGAGCAGTTCTTC. Protein: CASRPGRQFHEQFF.